This T cell receptor (beta chain) was identified during a study of cytomegalovirus exposure and HLA in healthy donors. The PCR had 60 Vbeta and 13 Jbeta primers. Libraries were prepared by immunoSEQ multiplex PCR; TCRdb keeps only in-frame clonotypes and omits some of them. The sample contains some 170,000 clones, roughly 76% of which appear only once. The sample comprised PBMCs. This clonotype was sampled from a woman aged 18-35 years in good health and CMV-seropositive.

The CDR3 here is CASSGPGSNDYF. CDR3 bases: TGTGCCAGCAGCGGCCCGGGGTCGAACGATTACTTC. The V gene is TRBV27, the J gene TRBJ2-5, with D perhaps matching TRBD2 (5 bases). The germline CDR1 and CDR2 sequences are MNHEY and SMNVEV (reference sequence). The CDR3 length is 12 residues. Trimming shortened V by 6 bases and J by 14 bases, and 19 bases separated the two germline ends.